This T cell receptor (beta chain) was retrieved from a study of OX40 agonist ivuxolimab in advanced cancers. Turning to the study itself: People who had prior anti-PD-1, anti-PD-L1 or anti-CTLA-4 therapy could take part, and under 45% had some.

The method was immunoSEQ multiplex PCR; TCRdb's version includes in-frame clones alone and lacks a portion of them. The repertoire includes 53,000 or so clones, 70% to 80% of them detected once, and around 2% sits in the top ten. CDR3 size: 15 residues. J was trimmed by 4 bases and V by 6 bases; bases with no gene match: 5. Looked up from germline, CDR1 is SGHDT and CDR2 is YYEEEE. The sequence was collected from an adult with an advanced solid tumor such as melanoma, head and neck, liver or kidney cancer. The sequences come from CD4+ or CD8+ T cells sorted from blood, collected in a trial of the OX40 agonist ivuxolimab. The chain recombines TRBV5-6 with TRBJ2-5; 14 positions agree with TRBD2. In nucleotides, the CDR3 is TGTGCCAGCACCTTCGGACTAGCGGGGGGAGAGACCCAGTACTTC. This codes for CASTFGLAGGETQYF.